Listed below are T cell receptor beta chains from one sample, sequenced in a study of blood T cell repertoires in COVID-19. Profiling relied on immunoSEQ multiplex PCR, and the TCRdb table lists in-frame clones only, not all of them. This sample carries about 160,000 clones, around four fifths of them seen once, and the ten largest clones take roughly 2.8%. Sequenced sample: peripheral blood. The origin of the receptors is a man in his 70s with acute or convalescent COVID-19. Each CDR3 is given with its conserved first and last residue. The D gene is left open where the match is weak. Not every row has a clone size; where given, it reads once, few, many or a size class.

TRBV5-4,.,TRBJ1-1,.,CASSLPRVYGTEAFF,TGTGCCAGCAGCTTGCCCAGGGTATATGGCACTGAAGCTTTCTTT
TRBV29-1,.,TRBJ1-2,.,CSVEPVTVNGYTF,TGCAGCGTTGAGCCCGTGACAGTTAATGGCTACACCTTC
TRBV3-1/TRBV3-2,.,TRBJ2-1,.,CASSPPELYNEQFF,TGTGCCAGCAGCCCTCCTGAGCTGTACAATGAGCAGTTCTTC
TRBV5-1,once,TRBJ2-5,TRBD2,CASSWGLAGGPSGGRDTQYF,TGCGCCAGCAGCTGGGGACTAGCGGGGGGGCCATCCGGAGGAAGAGATACCCAGTACTTC
TRBV11-3,.,TRBJ2-7,.,CASSSGGVNYDEQYF,TGTGCCAGCAGCTCCGGGGGAGTTAACTACGACGAGCAGTACTTC
TRBV28,.,TRBJ2-7,TRBD2,CASSSGIYEQYF,TGTGCCAGCAGTAGCGGGATATACGAGCAGTACTTC
TRBV15,.,TRBJ1-4,TRBD1,CATSRDLRTGLKLFF,TGTGCCACCAGCAGAGATCTTAGGACAGGGTTGAAACTGTTTTTT
TRBV6-4,.,TRBJ2-3,.,CASKEGDTQYF,TGTGCCAGCAAGGAGGGAGATACGCAGTATTTT
TRBV27,few,TRBJ1-3,.,CASRPQAGTGNTIYF,TGTGCCAGCAGACCACAGGCCGGTACTGGAAACACCATATATTTT
TRBV19,.,TRBJ1-3,.,CASRARGTIGNTIYF,TGTGCCAGTAGGGCCCGGGGAACGATCGGAAACACCATATATTTT
TRBV11-3,.,TRBJ2-7,TRBD2,CASSYGTSGEQYF,TGTGCCAGCAGCTACGGGACTAGCGGGGAGCAGTACTTC
TRBV7-9,.,TRBJ2-1,.,CASSQSLGSYNEQFF,TGTGCCAGCAGCCAATCCCTAGGCTCCTACAATGAGCAGTTCTTC
TRBV7-2,.,TRBJ2-3,TRBD2,CASSLFPSAGGPGTQYF,TGTGCCAGCAGCTTATTTCCCTCAGCGGGAGGGCCCGGTACGCAGTATTTT
TRBV19,.,TRBJ2-1,TRBD2,CASSEIAGGGYNEQFF,TGTGCCAGTAGTGAAATAGCGGGAGGGGGATACAATGAGCAGTTCTTC
TRBV6-2/TRBV6-3,few,TRBJ2-5,TRBD2,CASSYKGLAGGRETQYF,TGTGCCAGCAGTTACAAGGGACTAGCGGGGGGGCGTGAGACCCAGTACTTC
TRBV11-2,.,TRBJ2-3,.,CASSLERSSTDTQYF,TGTGCCAGCAGCTTGGAGCGGTCTAGCACAGATACGCAGTATTTT
TRBV14,.,TRBJ1-2,.,CASSQDEGYYGYTF,TGTGCCAGCAGCCAAGATGAGGGATACTATGGCTACACCTTC
TRBV5-1,.,TRBJ2-7,TRBD1,CASSLVSDRMLREQYF,TGCGCCAGCAGCTTGGTCTCGGACAGGATGCTTCGCGAGCAGTACTTC
TRBV3-1/TRBV3-2,once,TRBJ2-7,TRBD2,CASSHSSGGAYEQYF,TGTGCCAGCAGCCACTCTAGCGGGGGGGCCTACGAGCAGTACTTC
TRBV5-1,.,TRBJ2-3,.,CASSFEASTDTQYF,TGCGCCAGCAGCTTTGAAGCTTCCACAGATACGCAGTATTTT
TRBV29-1,.,TRBJ2-7,TRBD1,CSVVGTGGRPGEQYF,TGCAGCGTTGTAGGGACAGGGGGCCGCCCTGGTGAGCAGTACTTC
TRBV25-1,.,TRBJ1-6,.,CASSRLGSPLHF,TGTGCCAGCAGTCGACTGGGTTCACCCCTCCACTTT
TRBV6-5,few,TRBJ1-3,.,CASSRGWGSGNTIYF,TGTGCCAGCAGCAGGGGATGGGGCTCTGGAAACACCATATATTTT
TRBV2,once,TRBJ1-5,TRBD1,CASSPGQYQPQHF,TGTGCCAGCAGTCCGGGACAGTATCAGCCCCAGCATTTT
TRBV29-1,.,TRBJ1-2,TRBD1,CSALQGRGGYTF,TGCAGCGCCCTACAGGGGCGCGGGGGCTACACCTTC
TRBV6-6,.,TRBJ2-6,TRBD1,CASSLRTGASSGANVLTF,TGTGCCAGCAGTCTACGAACAGGGGCCAGCTCTGGGGCCAACGTCCTGACTTTC
TRBV24-1,.,TRBJ2-5,.,CATSDPDRETQYF,TGTGCCACCAGTGATCCGGACAGAGAGACCCAGTACTTC
TRBV5-1,.,TRBJ1-1,.,CASSFLQGLNTEAFF,TGCGCCAGCAGCTTCCTCCAGGGATTGAACACTGAAGCTTTCTTT
TRBV5-1,few,TRBJ1-3,TRBD1,CASSGTGDSGNTIYF,TGCGCCAGCAGCGGAACAGGGGACTCTGGAAACACCATATATTTT
TRBV7-9,few,TRBJ1-2,TRBD1,CASSRTGAYGYTF,TGTGCCAGCAGCCGGACAGGGGCCTATGGCTACACCTTC
TRBV27,.,TRBJ1-5,.,CASSSFDRNQPQHF,TGTGCCAGCAGTTCTTTTGACAGGAATCAGCCCCAGCATTTT
TRBV19,.,TRBJ2-1,TRBD2,CASSIAWRESDEQFF,TGTGCCAGTAGTATAGCTTGGCGGGAGTCGGATGAGCAGTTCTTC
TRBV5-6,.,TRBJ2-5,.,CASSLNGAWDQETQYF,TGTGCCAGCAGCTTGAATGGGGCATGGGACCAAGAGACCCAGTACTTC
TRBV13,.,TRBJ1-2,TRBD1,CASSPGTGNYGYTF,TGTGCCAGCAGCCCAGGGACAGGGAACTATGGCTACACCTTC
TRBV4-2,once,TRBJ2-1,.,CASSQVLGSRGEYNEQFF,TGTGCCAGCAGCCAAGTTCTGGGCTCGCGGGGAGAATACAATGAGCAGTTCTTC
TRBV28,.,TRBJ1-1,.,CASSNGGRNTEAFF,TGTGCCAGCAGTAACGGAGGGAGGAACACTGAAGCTTTCTTT
TRBV19,once,TRBJ1-5,.,CASSIWGVSNQPQHF,TGTGCCAGTAGTATCTGGGGGGTTAGCAATCAGCCCCAGCATTTT
TRBV5-1,.,TRBJ1-4,.,CASQFQPGSNEKLFF,TGCGCCAGTCAATTCCAACCGGGATCGAATGAAAAACTGTTTTTT
TRBV5-8,few,TRBJ1-2,.,CASSLGLKYGYTF,TGTGCCAGCAGCTTGGGACTGAAGTATGGCTACACCTTC
TRBV5-4,.,TRBJ2-3,.,CASGDSTDTQYF,TGTGCCAGCGGAGACAGCACAGATACGCAGTATTTT
TRBV5-1,.,TRBJ1-2,.,CASSLAQGRAGGYTF,TGCGCCAGCAGCTTGGCCCAGGGTAGGGCAGGAGGCTACACCTTC
TRBV6-1,.,TRBJ1-2,TRBD1,CASSDRADRGYGYTF,TGTGCCAGCAGTGATCGAGCGGACAGGGGGTATGGCTACACCTTC
TRBV6-5,.,TRBJ1-1,TRBD1,CASSATGLNTEAFF,TGTGCCAGCAGCGCGACAGGGTTAAACACTGAAGCTTTCTTT
TRBV4-1,.,TRBJ1-6,TRBD1,CASSYTTGKVPLHF,TGCGCCAGCAGCTACACGACAGGGAAAGTACCCCTCCACTTT
TRBV11-3,.,TRBJ2-2,.,CASSLGLTTGELFF,TGTGCCAGCAGCTTAGGACTAACCACCGGGGAGCTGTTTTTT
TRBV15,.,TRBJ2-3,TRBD2,CATVRRGGRGTDTQYF,TGTGCCACTGTTCGGCGGGGGGGCCGAGGCACAGATACGCAGTATTTT
TRBV28,.,TRBJ2-5,TRBD1,CASSLPLTGVAQYF,TGTGCCAGCAGTCTCCCGTTGACAGGGGTAGCCCAGTACTTC
TRBV21-1,.,TRBJ2-5,.,CASSTGLAGAEETQYF,TGTGCCAGCAGCACGGGACTAGCGGGAGCGGAGGAGACCCAGTACTTC
TRBV6-5,once,TRBJ1-6,TRBD1,CASRGGEGNSPLHF,TGTGCCAGCAGAGGGGGCGAGGGGAATTCACCCCTCCACTTT
TRBV4-3,once,TRBJ1-1,TRBD1,CASSRAGGVNTEAFF,TGCGCCAGCAGCCGAGCAGGGGGCGTGAACACTGAAGCTTTCTTT
TRBV28,.,TRBJ1-6,TRBD1,CASSLFGQGASPLHF,TGTGCCAGCAGTTTATTCGGACAGGGGGCTTCACCCCTCCACTTT
TRBV5-5,.,TRBJ1-4,.,CASSLEVGVYEKLFF,TGTGCCAGCAGCTTGGAGGTGGGAGTTTATGAAAAACTGTTTTTT
TRBV29-1,.,TRBJ1-5,.,CSVVQGLGQPQHF,TGCAGCGTTGTCCAGGGTCTTGGCCAGCCCCAGCATTTT